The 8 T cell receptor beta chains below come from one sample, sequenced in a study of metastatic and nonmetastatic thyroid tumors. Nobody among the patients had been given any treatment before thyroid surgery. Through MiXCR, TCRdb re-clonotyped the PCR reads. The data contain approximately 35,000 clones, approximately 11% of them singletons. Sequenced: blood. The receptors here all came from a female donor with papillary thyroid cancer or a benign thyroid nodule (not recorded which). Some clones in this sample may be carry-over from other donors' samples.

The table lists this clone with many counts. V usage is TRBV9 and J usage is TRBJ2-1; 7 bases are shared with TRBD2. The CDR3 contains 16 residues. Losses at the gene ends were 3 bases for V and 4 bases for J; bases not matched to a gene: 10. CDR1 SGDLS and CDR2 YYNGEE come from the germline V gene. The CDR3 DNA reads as TGTGCCAGCAGCGGGAAGTCTAGCGGACCTTACAATGAGCAGTTCTTC. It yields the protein CASSGKSSGPYNEQFF.

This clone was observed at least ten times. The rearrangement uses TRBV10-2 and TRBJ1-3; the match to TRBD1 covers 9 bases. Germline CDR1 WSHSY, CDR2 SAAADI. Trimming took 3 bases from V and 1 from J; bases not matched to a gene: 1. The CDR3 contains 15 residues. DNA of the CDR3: TGCGCCAGCAGTGACGGACAGGGGTCTGGAAACACCATATATTTT. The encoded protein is CASSDGQGSGNTIYF.

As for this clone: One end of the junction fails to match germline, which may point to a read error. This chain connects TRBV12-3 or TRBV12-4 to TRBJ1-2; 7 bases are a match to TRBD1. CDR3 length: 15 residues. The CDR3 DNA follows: TGTGCCAGCACCCCCCGGACAGGCTCTAACTGTGGCCACACCTTC. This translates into CASTPRTGSNCGHTF.

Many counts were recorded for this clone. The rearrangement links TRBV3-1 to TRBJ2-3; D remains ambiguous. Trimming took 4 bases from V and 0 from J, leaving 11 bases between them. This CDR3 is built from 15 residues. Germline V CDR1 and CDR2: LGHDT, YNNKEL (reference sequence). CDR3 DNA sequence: TGTGCCAGCAGCCCCGAGGTCCCTAGCACAGATACGCAGTATTTT. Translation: CASSPEVPSTDTQYF.

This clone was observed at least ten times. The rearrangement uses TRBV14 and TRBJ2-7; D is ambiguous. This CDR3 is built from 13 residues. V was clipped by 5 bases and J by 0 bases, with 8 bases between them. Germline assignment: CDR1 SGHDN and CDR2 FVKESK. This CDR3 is CASSLTTSYEQYF. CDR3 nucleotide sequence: TGTGCCAGCAGCTTAACCACCTCCTACGAGCAGTACTTC.

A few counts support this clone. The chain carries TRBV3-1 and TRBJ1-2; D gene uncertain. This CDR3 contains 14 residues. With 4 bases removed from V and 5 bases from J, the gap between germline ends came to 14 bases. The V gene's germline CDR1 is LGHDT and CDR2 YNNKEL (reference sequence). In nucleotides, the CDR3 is TGTGCCAGCAGCCCCCTCGGGTCAGATTATGGCTACACCTTC. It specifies CASSPLGSDYGYTF.

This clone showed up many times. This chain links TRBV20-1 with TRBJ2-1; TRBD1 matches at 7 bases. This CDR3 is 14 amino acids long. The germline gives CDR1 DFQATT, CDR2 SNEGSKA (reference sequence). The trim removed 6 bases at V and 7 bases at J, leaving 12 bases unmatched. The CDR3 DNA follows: TGCAGTGCCCTAGAATTTGGACAGGTAAATGAGCAGTTCTTC. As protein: CSALEFGQVNEQFF.

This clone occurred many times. CDR3 in amino acids: CASSQTPGQDYEQYF. The CDR3, as DNA: TGTGCCAGCAGCCAAACACCGGGACAGGACTACGAGCAGTACTTC. The rearrangement links TRBV3-1 to TRBJ2-7; 8 bases agree with TRBD1. V lost 2 bases, J lost 3 bases, and 6 bases stayed unmatched. The V gene's germline CDR1 is LGHDT and CDR2 YNNKEL (reference sequence). This CDR3 is 15 amino acids long.